These 28 T cell receptor beta chains originate from one sample sequenced in a study of CD8 T cells in Susac syndrome. With random hexamers, about 0.45 to 1 ug RNA was reverse transcribed. Using its own MiXCR run on the immunoSEQ multiplex PCR reads, TCRdb lists one record per CDR3 protein. The sample lists some 200,000 distinct CDR3 sequences, more than 90% occurring once. The sequencing sample was made of CD4+ T cells from PBMCs. The receptors come from a human donor with Susac syndrome.

The V and J genes are TRBV7-3 and TRBJ1-2; no clear D gene. This CDR3 region has 13 residues. V lost 2 bases and J 3 bases, leaving 7 bases between the germline ends. CDR1 and CDR2 from the germline V gene are SGHTA and FQGTGA. This CDR3 is CASSLEAYYGYTF. The DNA for the CDR3 is TGTGCCAGCAGCTTAGAGGCGTACTATGGCTACACCTTC.

This sequence joins TRBV3-1 and TRBJ2-1; possibly TRBD2 for D (6 bases). The CDR3 is made up of 15 amino acids. Trimming took 1 base from V and 8 from J, leaving 15 bases between them. CDR1 is LGHDT, CDR2 YNNKEL, per germline (reference sequence). CDR3 region: CASSQGGASFDEQFF. CDR3 in DNA: TGTGCCAGCAGCCAAGGCGGGGCATCCTTCGATGAGCAGTTCTTC.

This chain connects TRBV4-2 to TRBJ2-6; D unclear. With 3 bases removed from V and 0 bases from J, the gap between germline ends came to 12 bases. This CDR3 is built from 17 residues. From germline, CDR1 is LGHNA and CDR2 YNFKEQ. The CDR3 DNA reads TGTGCCAGCAGCCAGAGTACATTTAGCTCTGGGGCCAACGTCCTGACTTTC. It translates to CASSQSTFSSGANVLTF.

The chain employs TRBV20-1 and TRBJ2-3, with D possibly being TRBD2 (6 bases). The V and J ends lost 6 bases and 0 bases respectively, with 13 bases between them. The CDR3 contains 14 residues. Germline values: CDR1 DFQATT, CDR2 SNEGSKA (reference sequence). CDR3 loop: CSAFTGTSTDTQYF. The DNA for the CDR3 is TGCAGTGCCTTTACCGGGACTAGCACAGATACGCAGTATTTT.

The genes are TRBV9 and TRBJ2-7; TRBD2 matches 7 bases. V lost 4 bases and J lost 0; bases outside the gene matches: 10. The CDR3 runs 16 residues. Germline loops: CDR1 SGDLS, CDR2 YYNGEE. The CDR3 loop reads CASSPAGLPSSYEQYF. CDR3 bases: TGTGCCAGCAGCCCAGCGGGACTGCCGAGCTCCTACGAGCAGTACTTC.

The chain has TRBV7-6 and TRBJ2-7; 10 nucleotides align to TRBD2. V lost 0 bases, J lost 4 bases, and 3 bases stayed unmatched. The CDR3 totals 15 residues. Per the germline V gene, CDR1 is SGHVS and CDR2 is FNYEAQ. The CDR3 DNA follows: TGTGCCAGCAGCTTAGCAGCGGGGGGGCCTTACGAGCAGTACTTC. Its protein product is CASSLAAGGPYEQYF. The full variable domain, with the rest looked up from reference TRBV7-6 and TRBJ2-7, is GAGVSQSPRYKVTKRGQDVALRCDPISGHVSLYWYRQALGQGPEFLTYFNYEAQQDKSGLPNDRFSAERPEGSISTLTIQRTEQRDSAMYRCASSLAAGGPYEQYFGPGTRLTVT.

The rearrangement joins TRBV20-1 to TRBJ2-7; 9 bases agree with TRBD1. CDR3 length equals 15 residues. V was clipped by 6 bases and J by 4 bases; unmatched bases: 13. Per germline, CDR1 DFQATT and CDR2 SNEGSKA (reference sequence). CDR3 residues: CSARGGGQGVYEQYF. CDR3 in DNA: TGCAGTGCGCGTGGTGGGGGACAGGGTGTTTACGAGCAGTACTTC.

The chain carries TRBV7-8 and TRBJ2-3; no reliable D call. The CDR3 is made up of 15 amino acids. Between the trimmed V and J ends, which lost 8 bases and 2 bases, there was a span of 17 bases. CDR1 is SGHVS and CDR2 is FQNEAQ in the germline V gene. CDR3 nucleotides: TGTGCCAGCGGTAACTCAGCTCTAGACACAGATACGCAGTATTTT. Translation gives CASGNSALDTDTQYF.

In DNA form, the CDR3 reads TGTGCCAGCTCGATGACCGAGGTGGGGACTGAAGCTTTCTTT. It encodes CASSMTEVGTEAFF. This chain links TRBV12-3 or TRBV12-4 with TRBJ1-1; D remains ambiguous. The CDR3 runs to 14 residues. V was clipped by 8 bases and J by 5 bases, with 18 bases between them.

V gene TRBV5-1 combines with J gene TRBJ2-1; TRBD2 might be the D (5 bases). There are 14 residues in the CDR3. The germline V gene encodes CDR1 SGHRS and CDR2 YFSETQ. V was trimmed by 6 bases and J by 3 bases, leaving 13 bases between them. This CDR3 reads CASKEVGSYNEQFF. The CDR3 DNA follows: TGCGCCAGCAAGGAGGTTGGGAGCTACAATGAGCAGTTCTTC. Together with reference TRBV5-1 and TRBJ2-1, the CDR3 gives the full variable domain: KAGVTQTPRYLIKTRGQQVTLSCSPISGHRSVSWYQQTPGQGLQFLFEYFSETQRNKGNFPGRFSGRQFSNSRSEMNVSTLELGDSALYLCASKEVGSYNEQFFGPGTRLTVL.

The rearrangement links TRBV12-3 or TRBV12-4 to TRBJ1-2; 9 bases are shared with TRBD1. The CDR3 extends over 14 amino acids. V lost 6 bases, J lost 0 bases, and 2 bases stayed unmatched. CDR3 coding DNA: TGTGCCAGCAGCCGACAGGGGGCTAACTATGGCTACACCTTC. Residues: CASSRQGANYGYTF.

The V and J genes are TRBV5-6 and TRBJ2-5; no clear D. This CDR3 is built from 15 residues. The germline V gene encodes CDR1 SGHDT and CDR2 YYEEEE. V was cut by 4 bases and J by 1 base, with 14 bases left in between. DNA for the CDR3: TGTGCCAGCAGCCGAGGCCGGAGCCGCCAAGAGACCCAGTACTTC. This sequence encodes CASSRGRSRQETQYF.

The chain carries TRBV19 and TRBJ2-5; 13 nucleotides line up with TRBD2. V lost 6 bases and J lost 4; bases outside the gene matches: 2. This CDR3 is built from 14 residues. Germline V CDR1 and CDR2: LNHDA, SQIVND (reference sequence). CDR3 DNA: TGTGCCAGTAGCTGGACTAGCGGGGGAGAGACCCAGTACTTC. This codes for CASSWTSGGETQYF.

The chain is built from TRBV6-6 and TRBJ1-4, with D tentatively TRBD1 (5 bases). The ends were cut back, 2 bases at V and 7 bases at J, with 5 bases in the middle. Germline-derived CDR1 and CDR2 are MNHNY and SVGAGI (reference sequence). CDR3 size: 12 residues. For the CDR3, the DNA is TGTGCCAGCAGTTACGGGGGTGAAAAACTGTTTTTT. This gives the protein CASSYGGEKLFF.

V usage is TRBV4-1 and J usage is TRBJ2-7; D not certain. Germline loops: CDR1 MGHRA, CDR2 YSYEKL. V lost 4 bases to trimming and J lost 2 bases, with 9 bases between them. There are 13 residues in the CDR3. The CDR3 spells CASSLDWPYEQYF. CDR3 nucleotide sequence: TGCGCCAGCAGCCTCGACTGGCCCTACGAGCAGTACTTC.

The chain joins TRBV5-6 to TRBJ2-1, with 9 bases fitting TRBD2. The CDR3 covers 14 residues. CDR1 is SGHDT, CDR2 YYEEEE, per germline. Trimming cost V 5 bases and J 4 bases; bases outside gene matches: 4. CDR3 coding DNA: TGTGCCAGCAGAGGGCGGGGGGGATACAATGAGCAGTTCTTC. Translation gives CASRGRGGYNEQFF.

This chain links TRBV28 with TRBJ2-1; 7 positions agree with TRBD2. The V gene end was trimmed by 6 bases and the J gene end by 10 bases; junction bases not matched to a gene: 6. This CDR3 has 12 amino acids. CDR1 MDHEN and CDR2 SYDVKM come from the germline V gene. CDR3 coding DNA: TGTGCCAGCAGCCTAGAAGCGGGGGAGCAGTTCTTC. It specifies CASSLEAGEQFF.

This chain uses TRBV30 with TRBJ1-5; TRBD1 agrees at 8 bases. CDR3 length: 14 residues. Per germline, CDR1 GTSNPN and CDR2 SVGIG (reference sequence). V lost 2 bases and J lost 4; bases outside the gene matches: 4. CDR3: CAWSRTGTNQPQHF. For the CDR3, the DNA is TGTGCCTGGAGTAGGACAGGGACAAATCAGCCCCAGCATTTT.

This rearrangement joins TRBV5-1 to TRBJ2-5, with a possible D match to TRBD2 (6 bases). V was pared by 4 bases and J by 4 bases, with 14 bases between. From germline, CDR1 is SGHRS and CDR2 YFSETQ. The CDR3 is made up of 14 amino acids. CDR3 loop: CASSPLLGGETQYF. The CDR3 bases are TGCGCCAGCAGCCCCCTCCTGGGGGGAGAGACCCAGTACTTC.

This clonotype was counted a few times. This rearrangement joins TRBV6-1 to TRBJ1-2; TRBD1 matches 7 bases. V lost 6 bases, J lost 1 base, and 8 bases stayed unmatched. Germline V lookup: CDR1 MNHNS, CDR2 SASEGT. The CDR3 runs to 15 residues. CDR3 DNA: TGTGCCAGCAGGAGCCGACAGGGCCATAACTATGGCTACACCTTC. Its translation: CASRSRQGHNYGYTF.

As concerns this clonotype: One junction end does not reproduce the germline sequence, and a read error may be involved. The chain uses TRBV20-1 and TRBJ1-1, with D unclear. This CDR3 has 13 residues. Germline V gene lookup returns CDR1 DFQATT and CDR2 SNEGSKA (reference sequence). The CDR3 loop is CSARAQQNTEVFF. As DNA, the CDR3 is TGCAGTGCTAGAGCGCAGCAAAACACTGAAGTTTTCTTT.

V and J are TRBV4-2 and TRBJ2-7, with 7 nucleotides matching TRBD2. This CDR3 spans 15 amino acids. J gave up 3 bases and V 4 bases, and 9 bases lay outside the gene matches. The germline V gene has CDR1 LGHNA and CDR2 YNFKEQ. The CDR3 DNA reads as TGTGCCAGCAGCCTCCGACTAGCCGCCCTCTACGAGCAGTACTTC. Translation: CASSLRLAALYEQYF.

The chain recombines TRBV29-1 with TRBJ1-2; no definite D call. From germline, CDR1 is SQVTM and CDR2 ANQGSEA. V was shortened by 6 bases and J by 6 bases, with 5 bases between the two germline ends. The CDR3 runs 9 residues. CDR3 region: CSVEDGYTF. The DNA of the CDR3 is TGCAGCGTGGAGGATGGCTACACCTTC.

The V gene is TRBV6-2 or TRBV6-3, the J gene TRBJ1-2; 9 nucleotides match TRBD1. The CDR3 is made up of 14 amino acids. J was trimmed by 8 bases and V by 6 bases; bases with no gene match: 10. Germline CDR1 MNHEY, CDR2 SVGEGT. The CDR3 protein is CASRLTGQGRGYTF. The CDR3 DNA sequence: TGTGCCAGCAGACTAACGGGACAGGGAAGGGGCTACACCTTC.

The V and J genes are TRBV4-3 and TRBJ2-3; no clear D gene. V was cut by 0 bases and J by 4 bases, with 11 bases left in between. Per germline, CDR1 LGHNA and CDR2 YSLEER. The CDR3 runs to 15 residues. CDR3 sequence: CASSQEFFSSDTQYF. For the CDR3, the DNA is TGCGCCAGCAGCCAAGAGTTTTTCTCCTCAGATACGCAGTATTTT.

V usage is TRBV29-1 and J usage is TRBJ2-5; perhaps TRBD2 as D (7 bases). This CDR3 is built from 14 residues. Germline V gene lookup returns CDR1 SQVTM and CDR2 ANQGSEA. The V and J ends lost 5 bases and 2 bases respectively, with 15 bases between them. CDR3 in amino acids: CSVRRGGRQETQYF. DNA for the CDR3: TGCAGCGTTCGACGCGGGGGCAGACAAGAGACCCAGTACTTC.

This sequence joins TRBV9 and TRBJ2-5; 7 positions match TRBD1. In germline, CDR1 is SGDLS, CDR2 YYNGEE. The CDR3 extends over 13 amino acids. The V gene end was trimmed by 2 bases and the J gene end by 5 bases; junction bases not matched to a gene: 3. CDR3 region: CASSVGTAETQYF. As DNA, the CDR3 is TGTGCCAGCAGCGTCGGGACAGCGGAGACCCAGTACTTC.

V gene TRBV5-1 combines with J gene TRBJ2-7; 10 bases align to TRBD2. Germline CDR1 and CDR2: SGHRS and YFSETQ. Germline trimming cut 6 bases from V and 2 bases from J; bases unmatched to any gene: 8. CDR3 length: 15 amino acids. The CDR3 region is CASTLRTSGTYEQYF. DNA of the CDR3: TGCGCCAGCACGCTAAGGACTAGCGGAACCTACGAGCAGTACTTC.